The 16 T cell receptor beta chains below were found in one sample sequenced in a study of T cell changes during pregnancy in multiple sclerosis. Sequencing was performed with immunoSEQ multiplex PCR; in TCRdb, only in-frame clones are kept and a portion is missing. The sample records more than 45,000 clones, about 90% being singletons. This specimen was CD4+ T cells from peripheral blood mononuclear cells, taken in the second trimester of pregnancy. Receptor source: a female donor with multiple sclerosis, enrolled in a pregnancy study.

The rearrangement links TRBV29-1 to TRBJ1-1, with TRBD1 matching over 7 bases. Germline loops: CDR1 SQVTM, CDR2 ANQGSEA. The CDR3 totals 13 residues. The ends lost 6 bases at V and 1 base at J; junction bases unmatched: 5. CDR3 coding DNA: TGCAGCGTGTCACAGGGGACGAACACTGAAGCTTTCTTT. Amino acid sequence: CSVSQGTNTEAFF.

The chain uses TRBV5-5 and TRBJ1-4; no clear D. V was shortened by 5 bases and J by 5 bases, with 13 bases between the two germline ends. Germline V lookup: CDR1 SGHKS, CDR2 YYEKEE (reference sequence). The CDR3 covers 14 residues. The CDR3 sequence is CASSTAGGNEKLFF. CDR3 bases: TGTGCCAGCAGTACCGCGGGCGGCAATGAAAAACTGTTTTTT. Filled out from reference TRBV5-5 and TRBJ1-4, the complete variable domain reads DAGVTQSPTHLIKTRGQQVTLRCSPISGHKSVSWYQQVLGQGPQFIFQYYEKEERGRGNFPDRFSARQFPNYSSELNVNALLLGDSALYLCASSTAGGNEKLFFGSGTQLSVL.

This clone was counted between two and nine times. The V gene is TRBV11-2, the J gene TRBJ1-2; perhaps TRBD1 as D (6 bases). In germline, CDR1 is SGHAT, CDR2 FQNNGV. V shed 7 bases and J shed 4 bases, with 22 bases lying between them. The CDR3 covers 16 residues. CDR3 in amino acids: CASNPSAGAPGYGYTF. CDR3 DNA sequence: TGTGCCAGCAACCCCAGCGCGGGGGCGCCCGGCTATGGCTACACCTTC. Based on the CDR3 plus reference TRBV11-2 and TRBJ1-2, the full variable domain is EAGVAQSPRYKIIEKRQSVAFWCNPISGHATLYWYQQILGQGPKLLIQFQNNGVVDDSQLPKDRFSAERLKGVDSTLKIQPAKLEDSAVYLCASNPSAGAPGYGYTFGSGTRLTVV.

Here the CDR3 reads CASSLEPRASYNEQFF. Written as DNA, the CDR3 is TGCGCCAGCAGCTTGGAACCTCGAGCCTCCTACAATGAGCAGTTCTTC. This chain uses TRBV5-1 with TRBJ2-1; D uncertain. Germline V gene data show CDR1 as SGHRS and CDR2 as YFSETQ. The CDR3 loop spans 16 amino acids. Trimming left V 0 bases short and J 0 bases short, with 10 bases between.

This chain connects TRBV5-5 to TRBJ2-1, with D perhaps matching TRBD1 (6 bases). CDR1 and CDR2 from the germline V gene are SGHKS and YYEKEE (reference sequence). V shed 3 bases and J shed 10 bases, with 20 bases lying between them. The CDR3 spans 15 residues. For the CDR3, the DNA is TGTGCCAGCAGCTACGGGACAACCTCCCCAGGGGAGCAGTTCTTC. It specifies CASSYGTTSPGEQFF.

The CDR3 spells CASSGGVNTEAFF. The CDR3 coding sequence is TGCGCCAGCAGCGGCGGGGTGAACACTGAAGCTTTCTTT. V usage is TRBV5-1 and J usage is TRBJ1-1; D is unresolved. In germline, CDR1 is SGHRS, CDR2 YFSETQ. Trimming removed 4 bases from V and 0 bases from J, with 7 bases in between. The CDR3 runs 13 residues.

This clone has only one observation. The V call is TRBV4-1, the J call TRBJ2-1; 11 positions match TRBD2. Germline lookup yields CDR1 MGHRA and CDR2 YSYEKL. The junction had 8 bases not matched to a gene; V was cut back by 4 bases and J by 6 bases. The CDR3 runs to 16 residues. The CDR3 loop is CASSLLAGGPGNEQFF. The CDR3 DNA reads TGCGCCAGCAGCCTTTTAGCGGGAGGGCCCGGCAATGAGCAGTTCTTC.

CDR3 coding DNA: TGCGCCAGCAGCTCGGGGTTCGCCTTACCTACCTCTAATTCACCCCTCCACTTT. Translating gives CASSSGFALPTSNSPLHF. The rearrangement joins TRBV5-1 to TRBJ1-6, with D unclear. CDR3 size: 18 residues. Trimming took 3 bases from V and 6 from J, leaving 22 bases between them. Germline V CDR1 and CDR2: SGHRS, YFSETQ.

The CDR3 protein is CASNQRRGPQETQYF. The CDR3 bases are TGTGCCAGTAACCAGAGGAGGGGGCCCCAAGAGACCCAGTACTTC. The rearrangement links TRBV19 to TRBJ2-5, with D possibly being TRBD1 (7 bases). Looked up from germline, CDR1 is LNHDA and CDR2 is SQIVND (reference sequence). The CDR3 is 15 residues long. The V end was cut by 7 bases, the J end by 1 base, with 16 bases between. Drawing the rest from reference TRBV19 and TRBJ2-5, the complete variable domain is DGGITQSPKYLFRKEGQNVTLSCEQNLNHDAMYWYRQDPGQGLRLIYYSQIVNDFQKGDIAEGYSVSREKKESFPLTVTSAQKNPTAFYLCASNQRRGPQETQYFGPGTRLLVL.

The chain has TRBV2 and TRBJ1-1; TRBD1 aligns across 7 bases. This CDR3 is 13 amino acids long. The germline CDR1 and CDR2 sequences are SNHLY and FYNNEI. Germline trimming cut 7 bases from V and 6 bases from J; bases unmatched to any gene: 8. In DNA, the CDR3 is TGTGCCAGCATTCCCAGGGGGGTGCCTGAAGCTTTCTTT. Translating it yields CASIPRGVPEAFF.

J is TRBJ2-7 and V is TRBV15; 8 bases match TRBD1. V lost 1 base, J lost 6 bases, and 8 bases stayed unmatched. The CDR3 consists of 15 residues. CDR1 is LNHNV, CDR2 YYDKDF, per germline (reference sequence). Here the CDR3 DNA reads TGTGCCACCAGCAGAGGGGGGACAGGCGTACTCGAGCAGTACTTC. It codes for CATSRGGTGVLEQYF.

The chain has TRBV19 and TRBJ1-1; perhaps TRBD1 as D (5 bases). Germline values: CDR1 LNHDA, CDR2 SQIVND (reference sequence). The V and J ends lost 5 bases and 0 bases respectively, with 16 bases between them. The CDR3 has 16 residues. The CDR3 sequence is CASSPRQKSMNTEAFF. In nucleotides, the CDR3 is TGTGCCAGTAGTCCCCGACAGAAGTCTATGAACACTGAAGCTTTCTTT.

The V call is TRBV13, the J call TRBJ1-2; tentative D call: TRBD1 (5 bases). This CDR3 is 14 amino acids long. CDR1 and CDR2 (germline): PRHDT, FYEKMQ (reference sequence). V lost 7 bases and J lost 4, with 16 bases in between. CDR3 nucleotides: TGTGCCAGCACCAAGAAGGCAGGGCCCTATGGCTACACCTTC. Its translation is CASTKKAGPYGYTF.

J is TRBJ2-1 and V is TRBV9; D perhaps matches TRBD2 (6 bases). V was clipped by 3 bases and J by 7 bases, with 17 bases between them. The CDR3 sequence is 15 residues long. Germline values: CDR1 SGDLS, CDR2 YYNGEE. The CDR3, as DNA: TGTGCCAGCAGCGCCGCCAGAACTAGCCTGAATGAGCAGTTCTTC. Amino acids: CASSAARTSLNEQFF.

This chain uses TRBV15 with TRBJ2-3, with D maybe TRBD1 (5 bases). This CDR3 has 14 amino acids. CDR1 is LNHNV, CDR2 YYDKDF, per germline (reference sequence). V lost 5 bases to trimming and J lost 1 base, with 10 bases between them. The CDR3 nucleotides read TGTGCCACCAGCGGGTTCAGGGGCACAGATACGCAGTATTTT. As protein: CATSGFRGTDTQYF.

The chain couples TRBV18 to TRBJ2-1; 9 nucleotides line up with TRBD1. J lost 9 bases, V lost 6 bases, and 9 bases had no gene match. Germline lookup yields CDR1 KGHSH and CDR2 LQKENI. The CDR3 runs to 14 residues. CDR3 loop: CASSARTGDAEQFF. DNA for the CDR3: TGTGCCAGCTCGGCGAGGACAGGGGATGCTGAGCAGTTCTTC.